The 27 T cell receptor beta chains presented below share a single source sample, sequenced in a study of blood T cell repertoires in COVID-19. Here immunoSEQ multiplex PCR was the method, and the copy in TCRdb shows in-frame clones only, minus some. The sample has about 440,000 clones, 70% to 90% seen once; the top ten hold approximately 12%. The specimen sequenced was peripheral blood. These receptors all stem from a woman in her forties or fifties with COVID-19, enrolled during active disease.

Here the CDR3 DNA reads TGTGCCAGCAGCCAGACGCAAGACCTGCGAGGTACGCAGTATTTT. It translates to CASSQTQDLRGTQYF. The chain links TRBV5-4 to TRBJ2-3, with no clear D. This CDR3 has 15 amino acids. The germline V and J ends were trimmed by 4 bases and 8 bases, with 20 bases remaining between them. Germline CDR1 SGHNT, CDR2 YYREEE (reference sequence).

The chain links TRBV5-4 to TRBJ1-1; D is undetermined. The V end was cut by 4 bases, the J end by 0 bases, with 10 bases between. Germline V gene sequence: CDR1 SGHNT, CDR2 YYREEE (reference sequence). The CDR3 loop spans 14 amino acids. CDR3 protein: CASSVYAMNTEAFF. In DNA, the CDR3 is TGTGCCAGCAGCGTCTACGCCATGAACACTGAAGCTTTCTTT.

This rearrangement joins TRBV11-2 to TRBJ1-1; tentative D call: TRBD1 (5 bases). The CDR3 sequence is 12 residues long. Germline loops: CDR1 SGHAT, CDR2 FQNNGV. Trimming removed 1 base at V and 9 bases at J, with 9 bases between. The CDR3 bases are TGTGCCAGCAGCTTAGGACAGCAAAAAGCTTTCTTT. It encodes CASSLGQQKAFF.

V usage is TRBV19 and J usage is TRBJ1-2, with no clear D. Trimming shortened V by 1 base and J by 2 bases, and 8 bases separated the two germline ends. Germline V gene sequence: CDR1 LNHDA, CDR2 SQIVND (reference sequence). The CDR3 covers 14 residues. The CDR3 DNA is TGTGCCAGTAGTATAGCAACGGGAAACTATGGCTACACCTTC. Amino acid sequence: CASSIATGNYGYTF.

The J gene is TRBJ1-2, the V gene TRBV19; maybe TRBD1 (5 bases). V was trimmed by 1 base and J by 4 bases, leaving 13 bases between them. The CDR3 has 15 residues. Germline CDR1 is LNHDA and CDR2 is SQIVND (reference sequence). Here the CDR3 DNA reads TGTGCCAGTAGTATAGCTGACAGAACCTCCTATGGCTACACCTTC. Encoded protein: CASSIADRTSYGYTF.

The chain recombines TRBV18 with TRBJ1-1; D is uncertain. The V end lost 3 bases, the J end lost 0 bases, and 11 bases lay between the germline ends. This CDR3 contains 15 residues. CDR1 and CDR2 from the germline V gene are KGHSH and LQKENI. The CDR3 here is CASSPVARLNTEAFF. CDR3 DNA: TGTGCCAGCTCACCCGTGGCTAGACTGAACACTGAAGCTTTCTTT.

This clone was seen once. The chain links TRBV7-2 to TRBJ2-1, with a possible D match to TRBD2 (5 bases). Trimming took off 5 bases at V and 0 bases at J, with 8 bases between the two ends. Germline V lookup: CDR1 SGHTA, CDR2 FQGNSA. The CDR3 contains 14 residues. In DNA, the CDR3 is TGTGCCAGCAGCACGGGGAGCTCCTACAATGAGCAGTTCTTC. It translates to CASSTGSSYNEQFF.

The DNA of the CDR3 is TGTGCCAGCACCTTGACAGGATACTCTGGAAACACCATATATTTT. This encodes CASTLTGYSGNTIYF. The rearrangement links TRBV2 to TRBJ1-3, with a weak D call TRBD1 (6 bases). Per the germline V gene, CDR1 is SNHLY and CDR2 is FYNNEI. CDR3 size: 15 residues. V was clipped by 7 bases and J by 0 bases, with 13 bases between them.

The chain couples TRBV5-4 to TRBJ2-7, with D uncertain. The length of the CDR3 is 12 residues. V dropped 3 bases and J dropped 5 bases, with 9 bases sitting between them. CDR1 is SGHNT and CDR2 is YYREEE in the germline V gene (reference sequence). CDR3 nucleotide sequence: TGTGCCAGCAGCTACCTCGAGGACGAGCAGTACTTC. Translation: CASSYLEDEQYF.

The count of this clone is one. Sequence at one end of the junction differs from germline and may be a read error. This sample also contains other DNA sequences that code for the same CDR3. The chain is built from TRBV2 and TRBJ2-7, with D perhaps matching TRBD1 (5 bases). The CDR3 spans 12 residues. The germline V gene has CDR1 SNHLY and CDR2 FYNNEI. CDR3 residues: CASKGISYEQYF. CDR3 DNA sequence: TGTGCCAGCAAGGGGATCAGCTACGAGCAGTACTTT.

The chain recombines TRBV9 with TRBJ1-2; no reliable D call. V dropped 2 bases and J dropped 5 bases, with 16 bases sitting between them. This CDR3 is built from 15 residues. CDR1 is SGDLS, CDR2 YYNGEE, per germline. DNA of the CDR3: TGTGCCAGCAGCGTCGGTACAACGGGGAATTATGGCTACACCTTC. Its translation: CASSVGTTGNYGYTF.

The V and J genes are TRBV15 and TRBJ1-1, with D maybe TRBD1 (5 bases). Germline V CDR1 and CDR2: LNHNV, YYDKDF (reference sequence). The CDR3 has 15 amino acids. V was cut by 5 bases and J by 4 bases, with 17 bases left in between. CDR3 DNA: TGTGCCACCAGCCCGGCGGGGGAATGGGGCACTGAAGCTTTCTTT. It yields the protein CATSPAGEWGTEAFF.

In its sample, this clone was seen a few times. CDR3 sequence (DNA): TGTGCCAGTACCCCGACAGGGGGGAGCAATCAGCCCCAGCATTTT. Amino acids: CASTPTGGSNQPQHF. V and J are TRBV19 and TRBJ1-5, with 9 nucleotides matching TRBD1. The germline gives CDR1 LNHDA, CDR2 SQIVND (reference sequence). Trimming cost V 7 bases and J 1 base; bases outside gene matches: 5. This CDR3 contains 15 residues. Filled out from reference TRBV19 and TRBJ1-5, the complete variable domain reads DGGITQSPKYLFRKEGQNVTLSCEQNLNHDAMYWYRQDPGQGLRLIYYSQIVNDFQKGDIAEGYSVSREKKESFPLTVTSAQKNPTAFYLCASTPTGGSNQPQHFGDGTRLSIL.

This chain links TRBV28 with TRBJ2-1; D remains unclear. The length of the CDR3 is 15 residues. Germline CDR1 MDHEN, CDR2 SYDVKM. Trimming stripped 2 bases from V and 0 bases from J, with 8 bases between. DNA of the CDR3: TGTGCCAGCAGTTTAACGGGTTCCTCCTACAATGAGCAGTTCTTC. Its translation: CASSLTGSSYNEQFF. Using reference TRBV28 and TRBJ2-1 for the parts outside the CDR3, the full variable domain is DVKVTQSSRYLVKRTGEKVFLECVQDMDHENMFWYRQDPGLGLRLIYFSYDVKMKEKGDIPEGYSVSREKKERFSLILESASTNQTSMYLCASSLTGSSYNEQFFGPGTRLTVL.

The rearrangement links TRBV19 to TRBJ1-2, with 9 bases matching TRBD1. The CDR3 runs 15 residues. Per germline, CDR1 LNHDA and CDR2 SQIVND (reference sequence). The junction had 14 bases not matched to a gene; V was cut back by 7 bases and J by 8 bases. The CDR3 sequence: CASTDQQGARKGYTF. CDR3 sequence (DNA): TGTGCCAGTACCGACCAACAGGGGGCACGAAAAGGCTACACCTTC.

The genes are TRBV10-2 and TRBJ1-1; D not certain. V lost 6 bases and J lost 5, with 7 bases in between. Germline-derived CDR1 and CDR2 are WSHSY and SAAADI. CDR3 length equals 11 residues. In DNA, the CDR3 is TGCGCCAGCAGGAGCGGGACTGAAGCTTTCTTT. This encodes CASRSGTEAFF.

CDR3 nucleotide sequence: TGTGCCAGCAGTGAACTAGCAGAGACCCAGTACTTC. Its translation is CASSELAETQYF. The chain has TRBV6-1 and TRBJ2-5, with a tentative D call TRBD2 (5 bases). The germline V gene encodes CDR1 MNHNS and CDR2 SASEGT. V gave up 2 bases and J gave up 4 bases, with 5 bases separating them. The CDR3 consists of 12 residues.

About this clone: This CDR3 is also generated by other DNA sequences in the sample. V usage is TRBV7-3 and J usage is TRBJ2-6; tentatively, D is TRBD1 (6 bases). The germline gives CDR1 SGHTA, CDR2 FQGTGA. Trimming stripped 3 bases from V and 3 bases from J, with 6 bases between. The CDR3 spans 14 residues. CDR3 region: CASSLTGGANVLTF. The CDR3 DNA is TGTGCCAGCAGCTTGACAGGTGGGGCCAACGTCCTGACTTTC. The full variable domain, completed using reference TRBV7-3 and TRBJ2-6, is GAGVSQTPSNKVTEKGKYVELRCDPISGHTALYWYRQSLGQGPEFLIYFQGTGAADDSGLPNDRFFAVRPEGSVSTLKIQRTERGDSAVYLCASSLTGGANVLTFGAGSRLTVL.

Here the CDR3 reads CASSVGQGADNSPLHF. CDR3 DNA sequence: TGCGCCAGCAGCGTGGGACAGGGGGCTGATAATTCACCCCTCCACTTT. This chain links TRBV5-1 with TRBJ1-6, with 12 bases lining up with TRBD1. V trimming: 4 bases; J trimming: 5 bases; junction bases outside the gene matches: 4. CDR1 is SGHRS, CDR2 YFSETQ, per germline. CDR3 length equals 16 residues.

This chain connects TRBV11-2 to TRBJ2-3, with 9 bases that match TRBD2. Germline-derived CDR1 and CDR2 are SGHAT and FQNNGV. The CDR3 has 14 residues. J was trimmed by 6 bases and V by 5 bases; bases with no gene match: 6. The CDR3 coding sequence is TGTGCCAGCAGCAGAGCGGGGGGTTTGGATACGCAGTATTTT. This encodes CASSRAGGLDTQYF.

The rearrangement joins TRBV29-1 to TRBJ2-3; perhaps TRBD1 as D (6 bases). Deletions cut 6 bases from V and 3 bases from J, with 10 bases between. CDR3 length: 12 residues. The germline V gene encodes CDR1 SQVTM and CDR2 ANQGSEA. DNA of the CDR3: TGCAGCGTCGTCAGGGGAACAGATACGCAGTATTTT. Amino acid sequence: CSVVRGTDTQYF.

This chain links TRBV6-5 with TRBJ1-2; no definite D call. The CDR3 runs to 10 residues. V was shortened by 10 bases and J by 4 bases, with 7 bases between the two germline ends. Germline loops: CDR1 MNHEY, CDR2 SVGAGI. The CDR3 nucleotides read TGTGCCACCTCGAGCTATGGCTACACCTTC. Encoded protein: CATSSYGYTF.

The chain carries TRBV7-9 and TRBJ2-7; D may be TRBD2 (6 bases). V shed 5 bases and J shed 5 bases, with 16 bases lying between them. Germline CDR1 and CDR2: SEHNR and FQNEAQ (reference sequence). This CDR3 has 14 amino acids. This chain's CDR3 is CASSRGARGDEQYF. The CDR3 DNA is TGTGCCAGCAGCCGAGGAGCCCGCGGGGACGAGCAGTACTTC.

The sample holds a few counts of this clone. Here the CDR3 reads CASSQYDRLFLYGYTF. The CDR3, as DNA: TGTGCCAGCAGCCAGTACGACCGACTATTTTTGTATGGCTACACCTTC. This chain links TRBV11-2 with TRBJ1-2; D not certain. The CDR3 has 16 residues. CDR1 and CDR2 from the germline V gene are SGHAT and FQNNGV. V lost 5 bases and J lost 5, with 21 bases in between.

The V call is TRBV28, the J call TRBJ1-2; 7 bases are a match to TRBD1. J gave up 3 bases and V 7 bases, and 5 bases lay outside the gene matches. The germline CDR1 and CDR2 sequences are MDHEN and SYDVKM. The CDR3 loop spans 13 amino acids. CDR3 in amino acids: CASTDREYYGYTF. For the CDR3, the DNA is TGTGCCAGCACTGACAGGGAATACTATGGCTACACCTTC.

About this clone: Other DNA sequences in the same sample also yield this CDR3. The V and J genes are TRBV2 and TRBJ1-2; the D is unclear. CDR3 length: 10 amino acids. Germline assignment: CDR1 SNHLY and CDR2 FYNNEI. V lost 6 bases to trimming and J lost 5 bases, with 4 bases between them. CDR3 sequence (DNA): TGTGCCAGCAGCTCTTATGGCTACACCTTC. It codes for CASSSYGYTF.

The chain has TRBV7-9 and TRBJ2-3; 10 bases agree with TRBD1. Trimming removed 2 bases from V and 4 bases from J; junction bases left unmatched: 9. The CDR3 contains 17 residues. Germline V lookup: CDR1 SEHNR, CDR2 FQNEAQ (reference sequence). This CDR3 is CASSLPDRGYRSDTQYF. CDR3 DNA: TGTGCCAGCAGCTTACCGGACAGGGGGTATCGTTCAGATACGCAGTATTTT.